This T cell receptor (beta chain) was captured in a study of identical twins. TCRdb re-called the 5' RACE reads through MiXCR, storing one row per CDR3 protein. The sample lists 300,000 to 400,000 distinct CDR3 sequences; roughly an eighth were seen once. In germline, CDR1 is LNHNV, CDR2 YYDKDF (reference sequence). V dropped 5 bases and J dropped 5 bases, with 15 bases sitting between them. This CDR3 comprises 15 residues. This clonotype was seen at least ten times. The same sample was also used in a study of yellow fever vaccine responses in identical twins.

The chain combines TRBV15 with TRBJ2-2, with no clear D. Sequenced sample: CD8+ T cells sorted from blood. The sequence was obtained from a woman aged 18-29 years in good health. The CDR3, as DNA: TGTGCCACCAGCTCCCGTTTTCTTGATACCGGGGAGCTGTTTTTT. Its protein is CATSSRFLDTGELFF.